Each of the 23 T cell receptor beta chains below was sequenced from the same sample in a study of blood T cells in healthy people across ages. Combining a sample-barcoded 5' primer with a J-beta primer mix, a second PCR ran for roughly 6 to 11 cycles. Using its own MiXCR run on the 5' RACE reads, TCRdb lists one record per CDR3 protein. The sample has fewer than 2,000,000 distinct CDR3 sequences, 34% seen once. Source material: blood. The origin of the receptors is a woman aged 30 to 39 in good health.

The chain joins TRBV3-1 to TRBJ1-1; TRBD1 is a possible D gene (6 bases). CDR3 length equals 15 residues. The germline gives CDR1 LGHDT, CDR2 YNNKEL (reference sequence). Trimming took off 1 base at V and 5 bases at J, with 14 bases between the two ends. The CDR3 DNA reads TGTGCCAGCAGCCAAGGACGGGGGCAGGGGACTGAAGCTTTCTTT. Residues: CASSQGRGQGTEAFF.

The chain recombines TRBV28 with TRBJ2-1; 12 bases are a match to TRBD2. With 4 bases clipped from V and 4 bases from J, the junction kept 8 bases outside the gene matches. The CDR3 is 17 amino acids. Germline V CDR1 and CDR2: MDHEN, SYDVKM. The CDR3 is CASSSRTSGKYYNEQFF. The CDR3 bases are TGTGCCAGCAGTTCCAGGACTAGCGGGAAATATTACAATGAGCAGTTCTTC.

This clonotype was counted at least ten times. This chain links TRBV6-4 with TRBJ2-3, with 10 bases identical to TRBD1. Germline lookup yields CDR1 MRHNA and CDR2 SNTAGT. This CDR3 spans 15 amino acids. With V trimmed by 6 bases and J by 3 bases, 6 bases remained unmatched. The CDR3 loop is CASSPGTGDTDTQYF. CDR3 nucleotide sequence: TGTGCCAGCAGCCCCGGGACAGGGGATACAGATACGCAGTATTTT.

This clonotype was recorded only once. One junction end does not reproduce the germline sequence, and a read error may be involved. CDR3 sequence reads: CTSSQDAPGQGYGYTF. CDR3 nucleotide sequence: TGCACCAGCAGCCAAGATGCCCCGGGGCAGGGCTATGGCTACACCTTC. The chain has TRBV4-1 and TRBJ1-2; possibly TRBD1 for D (5 bases). CDR3 size: 16 residues. Germline lookup yields CDR1 MGHRA and CDR2 YSYEKL.

V and J are TRBV11-2 and TRBJ1-1; D call uncertain. CDR3 size: 13 residues. V was pared by 1 base and J by 11 bases, with 14 bases between. Germline lookup yields CDR1 SGHAT and CDR2 FQNNGV. This CDR3 is CASSLVENGRAFF. The CDR3 DNA sequence: TGTGCCAGCAGCTTAGTTGAGAATGGACGGGCTTTCTTT.

This chain joins TRBV13 and TRBJ2-3; TRBD2 aligns across 8 bases. The V and J ends lost 5 bases and 2 bases, in that order; junction bases with no gene match: 6. CDR1 and CDR2 from the germline V gene are PRHDT and FYEKMQ (reference sequence). This CDR3 contains 15 residues. The CDR3, as DNA: TGTGCCAGCAGCCACACGGGGGGGGCCACAGATACGCAGTATTTT. This encodes CASSHTGGATDTQYF.

This clonotype was observed a few times. The V gene is TRBV2, the J gene TRBJ2-2; 11 bases align to TRBD1. Per germline, CDR1 SNHLY and CDR2 FYNNEI. This CDR3 is 15 amino acids long. V gave up 5 bases and J gave up 6 bases; unmatched junction bases: 5. The CDR3 here is CASSRGTGGAGELFF. The CDR3 DNA reads as TGTGCCAGCAGTCGAGGGACAGGGGGTGCCGGGGAGCTGTTTTTT.

Here the CDR3 DNA reads TGTGCCAGCAGCTTTGCGACAGGGAAGGGTGGCTACGAGCAGTACTTC. It translates to CASSFATGKGGYEQYF. V gene TRBV7-9 combines with J gene TRBJ2-7, with 7 bases that match TRBD1. Trimming cost V 3 bases and J 3 bases; bases outside gene matches: 11. The CDR3 sequence is 16 residues long. Germline CDR1 SEHNR, CDR2 FQNEAQ (reference sequence).

The chain recombines TRBV5-1 with TRBJ2-5; 11 bases fit TRBD2. CDR1 is SGHRS, CDR2 YFSETQ, per germline. The CDR3 is 18 amino acids. V lost 0 bases and J lost 4; bases outside the gene matches: 11. CDR3 residues: CASSLVPSGGPILETQYF. CDR3 DNA: TGCGCCAGCAGCTTGGTTCCTAGCGGGGGGCCCATTTTAGAGACCCAGTACTTC. Full variable domain (missing parts from reference TRBV5-1 and TRBJ2-5): KAGVTQTPRYLIKTRGQQVTLSCSPISGHRSVSWYQQTPGQGLQFLFEYFSETQRNKGNFPGRFSGRQFSNSRSEMNVSTLELGDSALYLCASSLVPSGGPILETQYFGPGTRLLVL.

V usage is TRBV12-3 or TRBV12-4 and J usage is TRBJ2-3; D is perhaps TRBD2 (7 bases). The CDR3 is 15 amino acids. Trimming pared 4 bases from V and 11 bases from J, leaving 22 bases between. The CDR3 nucleotides are TGTGCCAGCAGTTATGAACAGGGAGGGGTAGATGTGCAGTATTTT. Its translation is CASSYEQGGVDVQYF.

This clonotype was observed a few times. J is TRBJ2-7 and V is TRBV9; TRBD2 agrees at 8 bases. J gave up 2 bases and V 4 bases, and 8 bases lay outside the gene matches. This CDR3 region has 15 residues. CDR1 and CDR2 (germline): SGDLS, YYNGEE. The CDR3 region has the DNA TGTGCCAGCAGCCCCCTTAGCGGGGCCGCCTACGAGCAGTACTTC. This sequence encodes CASSPLSGAAYEQYF.

This sequence joins TRBV2 and TRBJ1-2, with TRBD1 identical over 10 bases. This CDR3 has 17 amino acids. Germline-derived CDR1 and CDR2 are SNHLY and FYNNEI. V dropped 1 base and J dropped 1; count of bases not matched to a gene: 6. CDR3 nucleotides: TGTGCCAGCAGTGAAGAGCGGGGGGACAGGGGTAACTATGGCTACACCTTC. It is translated as CASSEERGDRGNYGYTF. The full variable domain, rest sourced from reference TRBV2 and TRBJ1-2, is EPEVTQTPSHQVTQMGQEVILRCVPISNHLYFYWYRQILGQKVEFLVSFYNNEISEKSEIFDDQFSVERPDGSNFTLKIRSTKLEDSAMYFCASSEERGDRGNYGYTFGSGTRLTVV.

There are many counts of this clonotype. This chain connects TRBV5-5 to TRBJ2-5, with D unresolved. With the DNA end fitting TRBJ2-7 better, the J assignment may be wrong. Germline CDR1 reads SGHKS; CDR2 reads YYEKEE (reference sequence). The CDR3 spans 14 residues. The CDR3, as DNA: TGTGCCAGCAGCTTGGAGGCCGCCAGGAGCGAGCAGTACTTC. Residues: CASSLEAARSEQYF.

This clonotype came up a few times. This chain connects TRBV11-2 to TRBJ2-5; TRBD1 might be the D (6 bases). CDR1 is SGHAT and CDR2 is FQNNGV in the germline V gene. CDR3 length: 16 residues. V lost 1 base and J lost 4, with 16 bases in between. The CDR3 sequence: CASSLGLQGMRETQYF. CDR3 nucleotides: TGTGCCAGCAGCTTAGGACTACAGGGCATGCGAGAGACCCAGTACTTC.

There are a few counts of this clonotype. The rearrangement links TRBV24-1 to TRBJ1-2, with a weak D call TRBD1 (5 bases). Germline lookup yields CDR1 KGHDR and CDR2 SFDVKD. Deletions cut 7 bases from V and 3 bases from J, with 20 bases between. This CDR3 spans 16 amino acids. As DNA, the CDR3 is TGTGCCACCAGCCTGCCTCAGGGAAAGAGGGACTATGGCTACACCTTC. This encodes CATSLPQGKRDYGYTF.

This clonotype was detected only a few times. V usage is TRBV7-2 and J usage is TRBJ2-1; D not certain. Deletions cut 4 bases from V and 10 bases from J, with 11 bases between. The length of the CDR3 is 12 residues. The germline V gene has CDR1 SGHTA and CDR2 FQGNSA. CDR3 sequence reads: CASSSDALEQFF. CDR3 nucleotides: TGTGCCAGCAGCTCGGACGCTTTAGAGCAGTTCTTC.

The chain recombines TRBV20-1 with TRBJ1-4; TRBD1 aligns across 11 bases. Germline V gene sequence: CDR1 DFQATT, CDR2 SNEGSKA (reference sequence). The CDR3 loop spans 15 amino acids. J was trimmed by 7 bases and V by 5 bases; bases with no gene match: 9. The CDR3 DNA reads TGCAGTGCTGCCCAGGACAGGGGGCTTTTTGAAAAACTGTTTTTT. Translated, it gives CSAAQDRGLFEKLFF.

The J gene is TRBJ1-5, the V gene TRBV20-1; TRBD1 aligns across 8 bases. Trimming at V came to 7 bases and at J to 6 bases, leaving 8 bases not matched to a gene. Germline V lookup: CDR1 DFQATT, CDR2 SNEGSKA (reference sequence). The CDR3 length is 13 residues. This CDR3 reads CSVQDRVGQPQHF. The DNA for the CDR3 is TGCAGTGTGCAGGACAGGGTAGGTCAGCCCCAGCATTTT.

V and J are TRBV20-1 and TRBJ2-1; 12 bases are shared with TRBD2. The CDR3 is made up of 17 amino acids. J gave up 7 bases and V 0 bases, and 10 bases lay outside the gene matches. Looked up from germline, CDR1 is DFQATT and CDR2 is SNEGSKA (reference sequence). In nucleotides, the CDR3 is TGCAGTGCTAGAGATCGTACTAGCGGGAGGATTGAGAATGAGCAGTTCTTC. This encodes CSARDRTSGRIENEQFF.

Only a few counts were recorded for this clonotype. The genes are TRBV6-5 and TRBJ2-2; D might be TRBD1 (6 bases). This CDR3 spans 14 amino acids. Germline values: CDR1 MNHEY, CDR2 SVGAGI. V gave up 6 bases and J gave up 4 bases, with 12 bases separating them. The CDR3 bases are TGTGCCAGCAGCACGGGACACATCACCGGGGAGCTGTTTTTT. It translates to CASSTGHITGELFF.

V gene TRBV5-1 combines with J gene TRBJ2-7, with D maybe TRBD2 (5 bases). Germline lookup yields CDR1 SGHRS and CDR2 YFSETQ. The CDR3 spans 16 residues. V dropped 2 bases and J dropped 1 base, with 16 bases sitting between them. In DNA form, the CDR3 reads TGCGCCAGCAGCTTCGGACCCGGGGAATTTTCCTACGAGCAGTACTTC. Translation gives CASSFGPGEFSYEQYF.

The V call is TRBV6-1, the J call TRBJ2-5, with TRBD2 matching 9 bases. This CDR3 has 16 amino acids. CDR1 is MNHNS, CDR2 SASEGT, per germline. V lost 3 bases, J lost 7 bases, and 12 bases stayed unmatched. This chain's CDR3 is CASSERISGGSPTQYF. The DNA of the CDR3 is TGTGCCAGCAGTGAGCGAATTAGCGGGGGATCCCCGACCCAGTACTTC.

The V and J genes are TRBV14 and TRBJ2-5; maybe TRBD2 (5 bases). Trimming removed 3 bases at V and 1 base at J, with 15 bases between. The CDR3 spans 16 residues. CDR1 SGHDN and CDR2 FVKESK come from the germline V gene. The CDR3 spells CASSHGVGLGQETQYF. The CDR3 DNA sequence: TGTGCCAGCAGCCACGGGGTAGGGCTAGGCCAAGAGACCCAGTACTTC.